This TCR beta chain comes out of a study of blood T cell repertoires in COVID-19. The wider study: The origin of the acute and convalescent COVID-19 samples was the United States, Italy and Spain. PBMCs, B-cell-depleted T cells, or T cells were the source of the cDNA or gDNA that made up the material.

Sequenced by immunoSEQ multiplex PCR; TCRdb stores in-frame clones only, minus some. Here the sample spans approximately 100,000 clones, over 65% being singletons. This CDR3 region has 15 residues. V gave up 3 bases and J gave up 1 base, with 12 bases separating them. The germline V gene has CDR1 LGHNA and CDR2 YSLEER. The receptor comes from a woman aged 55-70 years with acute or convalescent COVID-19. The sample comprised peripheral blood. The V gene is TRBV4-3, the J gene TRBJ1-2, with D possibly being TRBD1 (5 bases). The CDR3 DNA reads TGCGCCAGCAGCCAGGACACGGACCTTAACTATGGCTACACCTTC. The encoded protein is CASSQDTDLNYGYTF.